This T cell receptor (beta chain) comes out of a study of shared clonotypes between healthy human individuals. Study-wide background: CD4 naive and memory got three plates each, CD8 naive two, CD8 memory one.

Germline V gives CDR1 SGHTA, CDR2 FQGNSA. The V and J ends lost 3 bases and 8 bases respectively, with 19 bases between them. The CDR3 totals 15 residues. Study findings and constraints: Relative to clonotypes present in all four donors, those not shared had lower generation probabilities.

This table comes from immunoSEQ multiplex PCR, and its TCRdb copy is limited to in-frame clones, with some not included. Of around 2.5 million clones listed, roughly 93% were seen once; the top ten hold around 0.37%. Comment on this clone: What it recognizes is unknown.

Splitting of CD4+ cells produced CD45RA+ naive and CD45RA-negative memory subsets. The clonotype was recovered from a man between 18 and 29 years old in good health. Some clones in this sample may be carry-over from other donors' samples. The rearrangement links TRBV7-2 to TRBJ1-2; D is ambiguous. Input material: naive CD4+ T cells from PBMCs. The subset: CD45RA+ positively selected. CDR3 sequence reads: CASSFEGPPRGGYTF. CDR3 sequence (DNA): TGTGCCAGCAGCTTCGAAGGACCCCCCCGTGGGGGCTACACCTTC.